Only one count was recorded for the clone carrying this T cell receptor beta chain. Its matching antigen is unknown. The germline CDR1 and CDR2 sequences are SGHVS and FNYEAQ. The CDR3 is made up of 14 amino acids. With 0 bases removed from V and 5 bases from J, the gap between germline ends came to 7 bases. The sample originates from a study of radiation and T cells in renal cell carcinoma. Whole-study results and caveats: Baseline intratumoral clonotype presence is unknown without pretreatment biopsies. In blood, top tumor clones expanded by 2 weeks, shrinking by 4.

Time point noted: blood 2 weeks post-SBRT. As to treatment: 15 Gy SBRT to primary tumor, nephrectomy 4 weeks later. The tumor was a clear cell renal cell carcinoma. Assay: immunoSEQ multiplex PCR; the TCRdb copy retains only in-frame clones and omits some. The sample records 70,000 to 100,000 clones, 65% to 90% being singletons. This receptor was taken from a woman aged 45-59 years with renal cell carcinoma. This specimen consisted of blood, obtained from a patient whose treatment included radiotherapy and nephrectomy. The V gene is TRBV7-6, the J gene TRBJ2-2, with D unclear. CDR3 sequence reads: CASSLAQQTGELFF. As DNA, the CDR3 is TGTGCCAGCAGCTTAGCGCAGCAAACCGGGGAGCTGTTTTTT.